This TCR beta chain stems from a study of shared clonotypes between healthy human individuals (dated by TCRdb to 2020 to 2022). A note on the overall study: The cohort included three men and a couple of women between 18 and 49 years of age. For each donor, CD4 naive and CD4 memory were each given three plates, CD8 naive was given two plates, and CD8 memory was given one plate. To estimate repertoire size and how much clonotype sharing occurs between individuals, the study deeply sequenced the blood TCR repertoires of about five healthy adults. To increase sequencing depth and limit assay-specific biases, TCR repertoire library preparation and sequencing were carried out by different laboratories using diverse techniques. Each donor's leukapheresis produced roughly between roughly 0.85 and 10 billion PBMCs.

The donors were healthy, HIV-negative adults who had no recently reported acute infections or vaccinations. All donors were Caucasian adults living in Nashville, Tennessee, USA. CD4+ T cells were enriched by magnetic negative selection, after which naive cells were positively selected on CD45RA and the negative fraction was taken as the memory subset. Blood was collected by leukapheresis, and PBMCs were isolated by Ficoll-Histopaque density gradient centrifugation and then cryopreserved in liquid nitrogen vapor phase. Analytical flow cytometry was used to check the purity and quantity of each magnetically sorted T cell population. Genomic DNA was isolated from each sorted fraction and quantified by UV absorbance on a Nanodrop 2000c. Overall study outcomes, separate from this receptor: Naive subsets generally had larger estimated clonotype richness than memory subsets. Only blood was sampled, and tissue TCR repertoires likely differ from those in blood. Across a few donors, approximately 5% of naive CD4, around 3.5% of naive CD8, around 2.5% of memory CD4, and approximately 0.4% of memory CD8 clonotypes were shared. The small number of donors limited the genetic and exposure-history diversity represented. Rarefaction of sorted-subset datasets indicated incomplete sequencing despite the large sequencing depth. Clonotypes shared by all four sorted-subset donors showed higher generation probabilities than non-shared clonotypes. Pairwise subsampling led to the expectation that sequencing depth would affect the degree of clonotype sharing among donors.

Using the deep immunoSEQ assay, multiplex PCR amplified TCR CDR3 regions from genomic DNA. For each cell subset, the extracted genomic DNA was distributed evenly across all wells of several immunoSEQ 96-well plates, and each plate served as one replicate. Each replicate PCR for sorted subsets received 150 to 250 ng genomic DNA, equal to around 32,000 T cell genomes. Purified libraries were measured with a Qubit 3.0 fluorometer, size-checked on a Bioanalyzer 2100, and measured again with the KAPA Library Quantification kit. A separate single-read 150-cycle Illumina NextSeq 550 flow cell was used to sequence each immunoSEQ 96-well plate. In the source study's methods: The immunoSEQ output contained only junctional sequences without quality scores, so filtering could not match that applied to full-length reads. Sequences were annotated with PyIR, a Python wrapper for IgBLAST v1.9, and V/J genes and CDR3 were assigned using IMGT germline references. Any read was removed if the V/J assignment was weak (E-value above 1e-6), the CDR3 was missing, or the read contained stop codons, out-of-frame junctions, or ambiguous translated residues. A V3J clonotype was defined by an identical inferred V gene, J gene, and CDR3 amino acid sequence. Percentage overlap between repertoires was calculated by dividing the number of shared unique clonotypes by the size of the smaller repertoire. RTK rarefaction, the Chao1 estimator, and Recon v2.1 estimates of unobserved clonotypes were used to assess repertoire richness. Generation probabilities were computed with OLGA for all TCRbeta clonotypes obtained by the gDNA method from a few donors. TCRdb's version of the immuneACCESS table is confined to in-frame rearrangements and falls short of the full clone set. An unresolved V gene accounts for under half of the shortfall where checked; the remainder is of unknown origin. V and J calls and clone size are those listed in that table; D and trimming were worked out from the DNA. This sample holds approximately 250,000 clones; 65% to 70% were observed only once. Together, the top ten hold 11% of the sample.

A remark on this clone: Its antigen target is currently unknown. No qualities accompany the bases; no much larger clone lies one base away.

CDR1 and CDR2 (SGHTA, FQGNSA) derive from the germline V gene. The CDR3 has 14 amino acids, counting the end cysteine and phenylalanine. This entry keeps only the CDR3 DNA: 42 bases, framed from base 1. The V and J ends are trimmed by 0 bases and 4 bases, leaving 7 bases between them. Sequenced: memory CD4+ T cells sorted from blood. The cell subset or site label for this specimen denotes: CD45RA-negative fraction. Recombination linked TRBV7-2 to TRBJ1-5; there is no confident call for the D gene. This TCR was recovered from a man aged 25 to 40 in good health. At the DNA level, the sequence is TGTGCCAGCAGCTTAGCGGGGTCAAATCAGCCCCAGCATTTT. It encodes CASSLAGSNQPQHF.